This T cell receptor beta chain was profiled in a study of shared clonotypes between healthy human individuals. The CDR3 has 13 amino acids. V lost 2 bases to trimming and J lost 6 bases, with 11 bases between them. From germline, CDR1 is SGHRS and CDR2 YFSETQ. Every contributor of samples was a Caucasian grown-up residing in Nashville, Tennessee. Produced via immunoSEQ multiplex PCR; TCRdb's table is partial and in-frame only. The data show a few million clones, with 90% to 95% seen just once and 0.3% to 0.4% held by the top ten. Sequenced sample: naive CD4+ T cells from PBMCs. Subset here: CD45RA+ positively selected. The chain has TRBV5-1 and TRBJ1-2; D is perhaps TRBD1 (5 bases). This sequence was found in a man between 18 and 35 years old in good health. Some clones in this sample may be carry-over from other donors' samples. The CDR3 reads CASSFEGTDGYTF. CDR3 nucleotides: TGCGCCAGCAGCTTTGAAGGGACGGATGGCTACACCTTC.